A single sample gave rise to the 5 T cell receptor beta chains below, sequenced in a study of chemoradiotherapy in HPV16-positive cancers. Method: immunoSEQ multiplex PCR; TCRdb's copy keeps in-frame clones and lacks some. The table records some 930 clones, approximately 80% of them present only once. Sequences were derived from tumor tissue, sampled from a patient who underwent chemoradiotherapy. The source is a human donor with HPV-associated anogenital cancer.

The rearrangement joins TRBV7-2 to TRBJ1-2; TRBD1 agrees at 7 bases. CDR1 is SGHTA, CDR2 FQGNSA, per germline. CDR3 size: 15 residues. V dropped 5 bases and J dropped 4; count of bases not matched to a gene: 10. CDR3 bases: TGTGCCAGCAGCAAGGGGGACAGCTATGGCTATGGCTACACCTTC. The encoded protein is CASSKGDSYGYGYTF.

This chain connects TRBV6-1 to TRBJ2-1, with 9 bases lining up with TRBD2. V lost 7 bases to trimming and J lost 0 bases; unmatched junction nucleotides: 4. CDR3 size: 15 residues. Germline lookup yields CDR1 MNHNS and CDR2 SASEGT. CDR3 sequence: CASTPLAGSYNEQFF. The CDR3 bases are TGTGCCAGCACCCCACTAGCGGGCTCCTACAATGAGCAGTTCTTC.

The DNA of the CDR3 is TGTGCCAGCAGTGACGGACTAGCTAGCACAGATACGCAGTATTTT. This translates into CASSDGLASTDTQYF. This chain uses TRBV6-4 with TRBJ2-3; 8 positions match TRBD2. V was pared by 2 bases and J by 0 bases, with 1 base of the junction left unmatched. Germline V gene lookup returns CDR1 MRHNA and CDR2 SNTAGT. The CDR3 runs 15 residues.

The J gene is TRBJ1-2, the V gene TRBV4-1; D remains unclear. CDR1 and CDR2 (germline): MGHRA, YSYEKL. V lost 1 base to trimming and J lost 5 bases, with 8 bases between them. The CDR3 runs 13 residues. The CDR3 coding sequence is TGCGCCAGCAGCCAAGCGGGAATTTATGGCTACACCTTC. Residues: CASSQAGIYGYTF.

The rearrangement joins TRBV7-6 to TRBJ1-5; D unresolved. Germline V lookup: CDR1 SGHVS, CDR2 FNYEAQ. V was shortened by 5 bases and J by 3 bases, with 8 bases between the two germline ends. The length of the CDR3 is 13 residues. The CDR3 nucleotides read TGTGCCAGCAGCGTAACTAACAATCAGCCCCAGCATTTT. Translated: CASSVTNNQPQHF.